This TCR beta chain was sequenced for a study of T cells in localized non-small cell lung cancer. Points from the study as a whole: Greater blood T cell density accompanied longer overall survival. In uninvolved adjacent lung, T cell clonality reached its highest value, exceeding tumor.

TCRdb's copy holds only in-frame clones and misses some; the assay was immunoSEQ multiplex PCR. Among about 1,400 clones listed, 23% were seen once. This clone appeared once. The antigen is undetermined. Germline CDR1 reads LNHDA; CDR2 reads SQIVND (reference sequence). J was trimmed by 5 bases and V by 1 base; bases with no gene match: 7. This CDR3 comprises 17 residues. The TCR originated in a woman aged 40-70 years with stage I lung adenocarcinoma. The input for sequencing was lung tumor tissue, taken before any cancer treatment. The chain combines TRBV19 with TRBJ2-7, with TRBD2 matching over 14 bases. The CDR3 DNA reads as TGTGCCAGTAGTATAGTTGGACTAGCGGGAGGTCGTAACGAGCAGTACTTC. Translation gives CASSIVGLAGGRNEQYF.